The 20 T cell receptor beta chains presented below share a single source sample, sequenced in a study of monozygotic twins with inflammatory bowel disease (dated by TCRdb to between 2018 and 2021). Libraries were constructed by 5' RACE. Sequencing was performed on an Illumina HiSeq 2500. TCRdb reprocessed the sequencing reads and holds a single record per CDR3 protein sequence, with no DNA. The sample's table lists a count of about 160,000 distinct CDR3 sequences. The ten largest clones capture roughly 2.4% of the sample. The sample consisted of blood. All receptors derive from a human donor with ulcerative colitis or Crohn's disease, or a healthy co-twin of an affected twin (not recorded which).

The CDR3 is CASSLYVTLSDTEAFF. The chain is built from TRBV13 and TRBJ1-1. The length of the CDR3 is 16 residues. The germline CDR1 and CDR2 sequences are PRHDT and FYEKMQ (reference sequence).

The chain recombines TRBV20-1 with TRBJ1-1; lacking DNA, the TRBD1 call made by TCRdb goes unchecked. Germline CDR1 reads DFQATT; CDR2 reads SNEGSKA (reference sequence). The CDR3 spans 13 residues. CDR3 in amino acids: CSAQTGDNTEAFF.

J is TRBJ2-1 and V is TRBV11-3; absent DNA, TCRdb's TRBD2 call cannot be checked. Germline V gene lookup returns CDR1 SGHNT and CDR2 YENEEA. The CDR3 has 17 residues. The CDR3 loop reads CASSSAGVEASGYEQFF. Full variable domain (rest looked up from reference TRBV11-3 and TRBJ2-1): EAGVVQSPRYKIIEKKQPVAFWCNPISGHNTLYWYLQNLGQGPELLIRYENEEAVDDSQLPKDRFSAERLKGVDSTLKIQPAELGDSAVYLCASSSAGVEASGYEQFFGPGTRLTVL.

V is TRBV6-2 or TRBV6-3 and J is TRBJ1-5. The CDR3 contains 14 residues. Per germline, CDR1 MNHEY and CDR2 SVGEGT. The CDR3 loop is CASSAIYSNQPQHF.

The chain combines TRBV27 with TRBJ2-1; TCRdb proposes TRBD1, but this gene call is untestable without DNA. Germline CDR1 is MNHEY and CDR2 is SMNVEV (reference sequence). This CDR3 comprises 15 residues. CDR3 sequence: CASGWGASSYNEQFF.

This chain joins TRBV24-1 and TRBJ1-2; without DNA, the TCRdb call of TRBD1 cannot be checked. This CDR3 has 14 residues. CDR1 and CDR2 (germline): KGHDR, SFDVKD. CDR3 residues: CATSDVTGGYGYTF.

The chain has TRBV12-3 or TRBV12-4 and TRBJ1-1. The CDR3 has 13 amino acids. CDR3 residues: CASSFQMNTEAFF.

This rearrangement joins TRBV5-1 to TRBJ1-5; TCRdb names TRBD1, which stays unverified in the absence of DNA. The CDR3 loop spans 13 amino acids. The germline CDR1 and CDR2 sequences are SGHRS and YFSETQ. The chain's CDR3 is CASSYRGHQPQHF.

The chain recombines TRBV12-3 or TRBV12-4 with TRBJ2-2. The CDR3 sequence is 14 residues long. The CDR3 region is CASSLVAIWGELFF.

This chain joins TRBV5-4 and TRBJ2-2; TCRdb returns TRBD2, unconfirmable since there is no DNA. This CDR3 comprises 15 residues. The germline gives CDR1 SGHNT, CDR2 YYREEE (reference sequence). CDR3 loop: CASSRLAGDIGELFF.

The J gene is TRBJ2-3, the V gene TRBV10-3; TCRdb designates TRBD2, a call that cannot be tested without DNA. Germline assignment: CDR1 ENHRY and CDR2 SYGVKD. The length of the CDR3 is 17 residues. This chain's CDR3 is CAISGTSGGGDTDTQYF.

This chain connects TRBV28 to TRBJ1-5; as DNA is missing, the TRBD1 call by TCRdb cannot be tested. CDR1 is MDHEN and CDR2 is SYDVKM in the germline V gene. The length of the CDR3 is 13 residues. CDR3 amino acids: CASVQGGNQPQHF.

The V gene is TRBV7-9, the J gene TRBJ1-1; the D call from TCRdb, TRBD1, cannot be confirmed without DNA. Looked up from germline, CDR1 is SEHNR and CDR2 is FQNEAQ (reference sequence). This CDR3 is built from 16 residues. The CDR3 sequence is CASSLGRDRGRTEAFF.

The CDR3 sequence: CAGSPYKETQYF. V usage is TRBV18 and J usage is TRBJ2-5. CDR3 length: 12 residues. Germline V gene data show CDR1 as KGHSH and CDR2 as LQKENI.

This CDR3 is CASSLLGDGGGYTF. The chain joins TRBV7-2 to TRBJ1-2; TCRdb lists TRBD1, though no DNA is available to test this call. Germline V CDR1 and CDR2: SGHTA, FQGNSA. This CDR3 has 14 amino acids.

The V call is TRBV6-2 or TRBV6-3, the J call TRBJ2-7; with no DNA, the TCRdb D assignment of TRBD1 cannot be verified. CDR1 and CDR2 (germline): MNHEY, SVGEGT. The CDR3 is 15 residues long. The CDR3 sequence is CASSPLRAAIYEQYF.

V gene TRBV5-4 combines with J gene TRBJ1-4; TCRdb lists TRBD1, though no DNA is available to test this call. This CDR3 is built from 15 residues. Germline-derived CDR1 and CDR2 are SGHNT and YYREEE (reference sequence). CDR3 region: CASSGTGGNNEKLFF. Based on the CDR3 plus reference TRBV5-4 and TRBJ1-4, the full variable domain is ETGVTQSPTHLIKTRGQQVTLRCSSQSGHNTVSWYQQALGQGPQFIFQYYREEENGRGNFPPRFSGLQFPNYSSELNVNALELDDSALYLCASSGTGGNNEKLFFGSGTQLSVL.

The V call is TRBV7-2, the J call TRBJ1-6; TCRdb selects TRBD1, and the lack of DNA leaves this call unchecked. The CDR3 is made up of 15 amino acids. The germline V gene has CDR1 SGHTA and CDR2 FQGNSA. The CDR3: CASSSQVQGNSPLHF. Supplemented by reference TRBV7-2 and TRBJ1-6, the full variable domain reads GAGVSQSPSNKVTEKGKDVELRCDPISGHTALYWYRQSLGQGLEFLIYFQGNSAPDKSGLPSDRFSAERTGGSVSTLTIQRTQQEDSAVYLCASSSQVQGNSPLHFGNGTRLTVT.

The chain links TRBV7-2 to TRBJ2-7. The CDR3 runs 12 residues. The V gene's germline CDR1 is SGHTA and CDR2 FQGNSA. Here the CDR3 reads CASSLLTHEQYF.

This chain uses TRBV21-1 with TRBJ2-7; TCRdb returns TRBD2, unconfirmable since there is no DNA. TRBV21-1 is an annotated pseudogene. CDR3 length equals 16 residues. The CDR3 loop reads CASSKGQGGRGYEQYF.